This T cell receptor beta chain emerged from a study of regulatory T cells in long-lasting Graves disease. This clonotype was observed at least ten times. Its antigen is unknown. Time point meaning: persistent/refractory GD, antithyroid drugs over 5 years with positive TRAb. There was RNA extracted from PBMCs, and the TCR library was made from it. Diagnoses of Graves' disease were made by American Thyroid Association guidelines. Points from the study as a whole: Patients with persistent disease showed a bias toward TRBV28, TRBJ1-2 and TRBJ2-5. The study found persistent patients shared more public clonotypes (more than 2,500) than new patients (roughly 880).

Researchers made TCR beta libraries by using iRepertoire HTBI primers and running Arm-PCR on CDR3 regions. TCRdb passed the multiplex PCR reads through MiXCR, listing each CDR3 protein once. The repertoire includes around 400,000 distinct CDR3 sequences, roughly a quarter of them detected once, and roughly 30% sits in the top ten. Trimming cost V 5 bases and J 2 bases, with 15 bases left between them. The CDR3 extends over 15 amino acids. Germline loops: CDR1 SNHLY, CDR2 FYNNEI. The receptor was derived from a female donor with Graves disease. The material sequenced was peripheral blood mononuclear cells (PBMCs), taken when the disease was refractory, from a patient treated with antithyroid drugs. The chain recombines TRBV2 with TRBJ1-1; the D is unclear. The CDR3 here is CASSKPFGSNTEAFF. CDR3 bases: TGTGCCAGCAGTAAGCCTTTCGGCAGCAACACTGAAGCTTTCTTT.